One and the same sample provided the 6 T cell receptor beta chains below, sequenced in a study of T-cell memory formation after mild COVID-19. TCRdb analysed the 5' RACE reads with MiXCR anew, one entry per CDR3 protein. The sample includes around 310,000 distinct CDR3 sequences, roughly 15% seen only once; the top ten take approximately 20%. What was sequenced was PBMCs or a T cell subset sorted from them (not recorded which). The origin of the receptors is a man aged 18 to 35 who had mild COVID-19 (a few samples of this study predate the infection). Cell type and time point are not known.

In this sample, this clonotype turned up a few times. For the CDR3, the DNA is TGTGCCATCAGTGTTGGACAGCCGAACACTGAAGCTTTCTTT. This sequence encodes CAISVGQPNTEAFF. This sequence joins TRBV10-3 and TRBJ1-1; TRBD1 is a possible D gene (6 bases). Germline lookup yields CDR1 ENHRY and CDR2 SYGVKD. Deletions cut 4 bases from V and 1 base from J, with 10 bases between. The CDR3 totals 14 residues.

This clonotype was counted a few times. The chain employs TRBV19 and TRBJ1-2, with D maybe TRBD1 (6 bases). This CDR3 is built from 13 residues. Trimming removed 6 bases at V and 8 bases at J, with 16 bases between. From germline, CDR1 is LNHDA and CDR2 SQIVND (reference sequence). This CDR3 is CASRDSPRGGYTF. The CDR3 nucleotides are TGTGCCAGTAGGGACAGTCCCAGAGGGGGCTACACCTTC.

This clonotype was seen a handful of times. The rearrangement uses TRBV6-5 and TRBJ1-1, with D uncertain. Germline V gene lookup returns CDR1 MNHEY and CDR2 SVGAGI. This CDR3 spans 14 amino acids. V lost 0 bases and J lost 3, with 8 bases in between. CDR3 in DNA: TGTGCCAGCAGTTACTCGACCCGGGACACTGAAGCTTTCTTT. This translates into CASSYSTRDTEAFF.

The CDR3 bases are TGTGCCAGCAGTGTAGGAGGGGAAGAGACCCAGTACTTC. Translation gives CASSVGGEETQYF. The V call is TRBV2, the J call TRBJ2-5; perhaps TRBD2 as D (6 bases). Trimming pared 4 bases from V and 3 bases from J, leaving 9 bases between. Germline CDR1 is SNHLY and CDR2 is FYNNEI. CDR3 size: 13 residues.

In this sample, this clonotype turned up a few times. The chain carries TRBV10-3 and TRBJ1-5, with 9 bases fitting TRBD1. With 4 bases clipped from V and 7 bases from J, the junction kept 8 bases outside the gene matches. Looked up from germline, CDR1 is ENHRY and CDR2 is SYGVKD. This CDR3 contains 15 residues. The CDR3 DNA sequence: TGTGCCATCAGTGCTCGACAGGGGGTTGGCCAGCCCCAGCATTTT. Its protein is CAISARQGVGQPQHF.

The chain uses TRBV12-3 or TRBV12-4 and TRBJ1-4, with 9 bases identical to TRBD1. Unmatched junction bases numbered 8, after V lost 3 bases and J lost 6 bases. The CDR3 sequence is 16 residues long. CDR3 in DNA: TGTGCCAGCAGTTTTCCCCGCCGGGACAGGGATGAAAAACTGTTTTTT. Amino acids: CASSFPRRDRDEKLFF.